This T cell receptor beta chain was sequenced in a study of blood T cells in healthy people across ages. Primed by a sample-barcoded 5' primer and a J-beta primer mix, a second PCR proceeded for roughly 7 to 11 cycles. MiXCR, run by TCRdb on the 5' RACE reads, gives a single entry per CDR3 protein. The sample has about 780,000 distinct CDR3 sequences, 35% to 50% seen once. Germline V lookup: CDR1 MGHRA, CDR2 YSYEKL. This CDR3 is 13 amino acids long. V gene TRBV4-1 combines with J gene TRBJ2-5; D uncertain. Matching the DNA end better, TRBJ2-7 makes the J call doubtful. This TCR derives from a man aged 80 or over in good health. Material: blood. This chain's CDR3 is CASSQERSDEQYF. CDR3 bases: TGCGCCAGCAGCCAAGAGCGTTCCGACGAGCAGTACTTC.